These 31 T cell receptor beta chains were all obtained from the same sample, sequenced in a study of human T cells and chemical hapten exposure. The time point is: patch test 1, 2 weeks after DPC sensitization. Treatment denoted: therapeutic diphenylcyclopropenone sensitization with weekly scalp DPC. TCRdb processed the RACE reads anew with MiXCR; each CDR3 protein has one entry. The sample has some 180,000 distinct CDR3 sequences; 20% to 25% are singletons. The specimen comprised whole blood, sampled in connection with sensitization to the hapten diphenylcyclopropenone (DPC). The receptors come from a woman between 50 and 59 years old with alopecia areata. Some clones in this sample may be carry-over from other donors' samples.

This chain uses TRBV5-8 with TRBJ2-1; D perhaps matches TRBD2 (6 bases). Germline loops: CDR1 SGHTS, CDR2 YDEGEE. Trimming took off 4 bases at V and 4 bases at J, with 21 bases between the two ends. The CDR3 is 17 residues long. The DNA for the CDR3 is TGTGCCAGCAGCCTTCTCTTCGGGAGTGGAAGATACAATGAGCAGTTCTTC. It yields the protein CASSLLFGSGRYNEQFF.

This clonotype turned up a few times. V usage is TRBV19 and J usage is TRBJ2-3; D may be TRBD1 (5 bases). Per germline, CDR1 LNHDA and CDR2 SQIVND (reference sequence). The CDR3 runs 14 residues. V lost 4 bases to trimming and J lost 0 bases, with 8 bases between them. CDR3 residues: CASSRTSSTDTQYF. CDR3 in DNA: TGTGCCAGTAGTAGGACATCGAGCACAGATACGCAGTATTTT.

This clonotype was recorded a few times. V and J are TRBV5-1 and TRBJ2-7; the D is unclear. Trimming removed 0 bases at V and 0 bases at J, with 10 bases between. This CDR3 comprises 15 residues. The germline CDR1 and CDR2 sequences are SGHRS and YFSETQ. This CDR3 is CASSLEVPASYEQYF. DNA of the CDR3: TGCGCCAGCAGCTTGGAGGTCCCAGCCTCCTACGAGCAGTACTTC.

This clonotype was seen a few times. The CDR3 coding sequence is TGCGCCAGCAGCTCGGCTAGCGACCACGCGCAAGAGACCCAGTACTTC. The encoded protein is CASSSASDHAQETQYF. The chain has TRBV5-1 and TRBJ2-5; D is possibly TRBD2 (6 bases). CDR1 SGHRS and CDR2 YFSETQ come from the germline V gene. The V end lost 3 bases, the J end lost 2 bases, and 17 bases lay between the germline ends. CDR3 length equals 16 residues. Variable domain in full (rest from reference TRBV5-1 and TRBJ2-5): KAGVTQTPRYLIKTRGQQVTLSCSPISGHRSVSWYQQTPGQGLQFLFEYFSETQRNKGNFPGRFSGRQFSNSRSEMNVSTLELGDSALYLCASSSASDHAQETQYFGPGTRLLVL.

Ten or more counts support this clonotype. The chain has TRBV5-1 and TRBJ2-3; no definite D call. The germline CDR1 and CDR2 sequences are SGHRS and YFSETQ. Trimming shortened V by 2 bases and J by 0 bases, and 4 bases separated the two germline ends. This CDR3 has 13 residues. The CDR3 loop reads CASSFSSTDTQYF. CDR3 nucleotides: TGCGCCAGCAGCTTTTCCAGCACAGATACGCAGTATTTT.

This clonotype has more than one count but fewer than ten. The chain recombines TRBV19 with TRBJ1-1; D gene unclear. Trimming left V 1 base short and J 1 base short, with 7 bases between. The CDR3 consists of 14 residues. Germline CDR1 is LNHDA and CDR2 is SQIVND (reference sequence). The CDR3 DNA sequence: TGTGCCAGTAGTATAGTGGGAGGGAACACTGAAGCTTTCTTT. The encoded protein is CASSIVGGNTEAFF.

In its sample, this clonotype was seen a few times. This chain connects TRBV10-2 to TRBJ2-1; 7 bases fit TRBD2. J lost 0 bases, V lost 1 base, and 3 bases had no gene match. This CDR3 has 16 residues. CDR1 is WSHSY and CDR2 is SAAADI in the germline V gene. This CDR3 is CASSELGGSSYNEQFF. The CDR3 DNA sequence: TGCGCCAGCAGTGAGTTGGGGGGGAGCTCCTACAATGAGCAGTTCTTC.

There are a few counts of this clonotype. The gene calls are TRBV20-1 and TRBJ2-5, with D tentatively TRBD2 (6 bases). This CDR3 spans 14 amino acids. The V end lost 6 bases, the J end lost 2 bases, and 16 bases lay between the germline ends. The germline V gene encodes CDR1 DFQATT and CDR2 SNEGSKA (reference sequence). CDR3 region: CSAARTTQQETQYF. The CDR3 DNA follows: TGCAGTGCGGCTAGGACTACCCAACAAGAGACCCAGTACTTC.

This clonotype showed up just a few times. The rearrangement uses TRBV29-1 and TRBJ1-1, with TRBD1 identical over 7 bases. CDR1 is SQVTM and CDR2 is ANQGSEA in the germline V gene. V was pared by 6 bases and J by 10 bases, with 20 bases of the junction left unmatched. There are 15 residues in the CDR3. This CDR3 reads CSVNLDNRGLYGAFF. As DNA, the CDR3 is TGCAGCGTGAACCTCGATAACAGGGGCCTGTATGGAGCTTTCTTT.

As DNA, the CDR3 is TGTGCCAGCAGCCAAGTCCGGGACAGGAGATCAAAACTGTTTTTT. This translates into CASSQVRDRRSKLFF. The chain has TRBV4-2 and TRBJ1-4; 8 bases map to TRBD1. The CDR3 contains 15 residues. Germline V gives CDR1 LGHNA, CDR2 YNFKEQ. Losses at the gene ends were 1 base for V and 10 bases for J; bases not matched to a gene: 8.

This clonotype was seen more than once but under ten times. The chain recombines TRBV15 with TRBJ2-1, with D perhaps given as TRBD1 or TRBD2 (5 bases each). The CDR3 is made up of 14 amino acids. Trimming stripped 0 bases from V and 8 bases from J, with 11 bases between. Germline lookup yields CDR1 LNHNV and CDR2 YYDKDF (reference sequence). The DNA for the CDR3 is TGTGCCACCAGCAGAGATGCCGGGGCCCATGAGCAGTTCTTC. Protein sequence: CATSRDAGAHEQFF.

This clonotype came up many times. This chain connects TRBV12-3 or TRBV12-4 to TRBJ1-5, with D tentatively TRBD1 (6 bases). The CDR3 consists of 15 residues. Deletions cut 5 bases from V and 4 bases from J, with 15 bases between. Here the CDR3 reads CASSPRGHQNQPQHF. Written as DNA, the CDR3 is TGTGCCAGCAGTCCAAGGGGACATCAAAATCAGCCCCAGCATTTT.

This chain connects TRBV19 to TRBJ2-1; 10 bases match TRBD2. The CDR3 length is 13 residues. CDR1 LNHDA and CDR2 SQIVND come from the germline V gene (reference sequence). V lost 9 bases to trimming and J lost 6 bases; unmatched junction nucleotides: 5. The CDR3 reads CASSRLAGNEQFF. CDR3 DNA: TGTGCCAGCTCGCGACTAGCGGGCAATGAGCAGTTCTTC.

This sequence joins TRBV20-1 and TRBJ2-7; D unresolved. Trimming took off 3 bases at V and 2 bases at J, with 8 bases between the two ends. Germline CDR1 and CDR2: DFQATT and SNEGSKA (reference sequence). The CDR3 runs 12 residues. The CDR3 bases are TGCAGTGCTAGTCGGACGGCCTACGAGCAGTACTTC. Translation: CSASRTAYEQYF.

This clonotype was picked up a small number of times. The CDR3 sequence is CASSLGQGYGYTF. CDR3 nucleotide sequence: TGTGCCAGCAGCCTGGGACAAGGTTATGGCTACACCTTC. The genes are TRBV11-2 and TRBJ1-2, with D maybe TRBD1 (6 bases). There are 13 residues in the CDR3. Germline values: CDR1 SGHAT, CDR2 FQNNGV. Trimming removed 5 bases from V and 5 bases from J, with 12 bases in between. Variable domain in full (rest from reference TRBV11-2 and TRBJ1-2): EAGVAQSPRYKIIEKRQSVAFWCNPISGHATLYWYQQILGQGPKLLIQFQNNGVVDDSQLPKDRFSAERLKGVDSTLKIQPAKLEDSAVYLCASSLGQGYGYTFGSGTRLTVV.

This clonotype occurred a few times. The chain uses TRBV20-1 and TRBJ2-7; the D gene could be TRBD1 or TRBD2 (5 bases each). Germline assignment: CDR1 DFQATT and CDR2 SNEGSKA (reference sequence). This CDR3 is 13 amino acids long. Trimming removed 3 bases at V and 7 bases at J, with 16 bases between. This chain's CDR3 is CSASRGVGVEQYF. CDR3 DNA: TGCAGTGCTAGCAGAGGGGTAGGGGTAGAGCAGTACTTC.

This chain's CDR3 is CASSSQGLAGGNEQFF. The CDR3 nucleotides are TGTGCCAGCAGCTCTCAAGGACTAGCGGGAGGTAATGAGCAGTTCTTC. This chain connects TRBV11-2 to TRBJ2-1; 14 bases align to TRBD2. CDR3 length equals 16 residues. Germline-derived CDR1 and CDR2 are SGHAT and FQNNGV. Trimming removed 4 bases from V and 7 bases from J; junction bases left unmatched: 6.

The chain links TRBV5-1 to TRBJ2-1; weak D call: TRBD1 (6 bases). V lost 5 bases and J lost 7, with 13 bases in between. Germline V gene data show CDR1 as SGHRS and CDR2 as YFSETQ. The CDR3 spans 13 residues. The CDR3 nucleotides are TGCGCCAGCAGTAGGGACAATGGAAATGAGCAGTTCTTC. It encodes CASSRDNGNEQFF.

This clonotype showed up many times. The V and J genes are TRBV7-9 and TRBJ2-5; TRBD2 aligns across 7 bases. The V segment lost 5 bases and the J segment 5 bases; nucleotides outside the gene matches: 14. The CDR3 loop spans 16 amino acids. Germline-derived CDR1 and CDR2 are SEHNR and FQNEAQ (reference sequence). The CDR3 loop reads CASSTFSGADRETQYF. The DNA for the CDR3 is TGTGCCAGCAGCACCTTCAGCGGGGCGGACCGGGAGACCCAGTACTTC.

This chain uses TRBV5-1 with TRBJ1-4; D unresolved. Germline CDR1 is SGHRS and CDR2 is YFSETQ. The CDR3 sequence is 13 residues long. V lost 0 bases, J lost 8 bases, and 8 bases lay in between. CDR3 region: CASSLGTGEKLFF. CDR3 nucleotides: TGCGCCAGCAGCTTGGGGACGGGGGAAAAACTGTTTTTT.

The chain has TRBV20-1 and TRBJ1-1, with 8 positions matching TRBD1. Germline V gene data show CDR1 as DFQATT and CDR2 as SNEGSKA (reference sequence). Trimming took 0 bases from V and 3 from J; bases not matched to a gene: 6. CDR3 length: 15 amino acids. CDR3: CSAREATGAYTEAFF. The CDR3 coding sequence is TGCAGTGCTAGAGAGGCGACAGGGGCTTACACTGAAGCTTTCTTT.

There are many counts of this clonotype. The CDR3 here is CASSRGRANEKLFF. CDR3 bases: TGTGCCAGCAGTAGAGGAAGGGCTAATGAAAAACTGTTTTTT. V and J are TRBV6-6 and TRBJ1-4, with D unresolved. Germline values: CDR1 MNHNY, CDR2 SVGAGI (reference sequence). Deletions cut 5 bases from V and 3 bases from J, with 10 bases between. This CDR3 spans 14 amino acids.

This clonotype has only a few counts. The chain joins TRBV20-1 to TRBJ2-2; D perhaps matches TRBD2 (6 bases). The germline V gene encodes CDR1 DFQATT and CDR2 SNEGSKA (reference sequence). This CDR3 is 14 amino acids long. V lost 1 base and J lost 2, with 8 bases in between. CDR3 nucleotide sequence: TGCAGTGCTAGAGGGGGAGGTAACACCGGGGAGCTGTTTTTT. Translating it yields CSARGGGNTGELFF.

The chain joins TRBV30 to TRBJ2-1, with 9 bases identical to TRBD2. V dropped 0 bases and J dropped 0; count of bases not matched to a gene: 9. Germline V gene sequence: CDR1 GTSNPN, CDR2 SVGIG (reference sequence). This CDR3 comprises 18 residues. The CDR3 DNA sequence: TGTGCCTGGAGTGTACGCCTAGCGGGACCAAGCTCCTACAATGAGCAGTTCTTC. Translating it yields CAWSVRLAGPSSYNEQFF.

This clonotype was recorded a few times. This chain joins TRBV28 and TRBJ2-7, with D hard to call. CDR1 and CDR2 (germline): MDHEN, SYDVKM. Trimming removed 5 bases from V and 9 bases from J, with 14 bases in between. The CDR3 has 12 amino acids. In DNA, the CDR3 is TGTGCCAGCAGTCCTACGCTGACGGGGCAGTACTTC. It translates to CASSPTLTGQYF.

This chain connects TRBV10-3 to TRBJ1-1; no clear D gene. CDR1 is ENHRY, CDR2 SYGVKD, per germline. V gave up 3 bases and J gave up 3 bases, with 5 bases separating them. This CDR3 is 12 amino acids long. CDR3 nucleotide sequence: TGTGCCATCAGTGATAGGGACACTGAAGCTTTCTTT. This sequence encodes CAISDRDTEAFF.

CDR3 nucleotides: TGTGCCAGCAGCTTAGTCATTACTTACAATGAGCAGTTCTTC. Translated: CASSLVITYNEQFF. V and J are TRBV7-2 and TRBJ2-1; D gene uncertain. Between the trimmed V and J ends, which lost 1 base and 4 bases, there was a span of 8 bases. The CDR3 sequence is 14 residues long. The V gene's germline CDR1 is SGHTA and CDR2 FQGNSA. The complete variable domain, with remaining parts taken from reference TRBV7-2 and TRBJ2-1, reads GAGVSQSPSNKVTEKGKDVELRCDPISGHTALYWYRQSLGQGLEFLIYFQGNSAPDKSGLPSDRFSAERTGGSVSTLTIQRTQQEDSAVYLCASSLVITYNEQFFGPGTRLTVL.

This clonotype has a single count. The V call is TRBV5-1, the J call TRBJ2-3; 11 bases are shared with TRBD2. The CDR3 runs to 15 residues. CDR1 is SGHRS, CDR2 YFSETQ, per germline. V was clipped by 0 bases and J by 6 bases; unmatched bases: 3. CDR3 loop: CASSLVLAGEDTQYF. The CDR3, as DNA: TGCGCCAGCAGCTTGGTACTAGCGGGAGAGGATACGCAGTATTTT.

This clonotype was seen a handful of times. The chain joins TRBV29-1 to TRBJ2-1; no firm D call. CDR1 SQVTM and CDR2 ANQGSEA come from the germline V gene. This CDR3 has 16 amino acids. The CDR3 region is CSSSPLISNYNNEQFF. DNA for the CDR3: TGCAGTTCATCCCCGCTGATCTCTAATTATAACAATGAGCAGTTCTTC.

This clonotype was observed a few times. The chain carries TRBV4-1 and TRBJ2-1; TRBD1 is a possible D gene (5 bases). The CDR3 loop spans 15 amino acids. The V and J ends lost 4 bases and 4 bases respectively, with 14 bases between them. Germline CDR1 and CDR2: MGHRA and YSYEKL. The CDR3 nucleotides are TGCGCCAGCAGCCCTCGACAGTACCTTTACAATGAGCAGTTCTTC. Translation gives CASSPRQYLYNEQFF.

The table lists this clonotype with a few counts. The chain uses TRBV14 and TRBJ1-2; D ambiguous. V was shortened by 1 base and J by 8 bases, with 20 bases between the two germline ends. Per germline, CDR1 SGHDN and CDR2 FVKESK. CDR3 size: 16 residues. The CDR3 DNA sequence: TGTGCCAGCAGCCAAGGTTTAGCTGGGAATTCGTCCGGCTACACCTTC. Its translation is CASSQGLAGNSSGYTF.